A single sample gave rise to the 21 T cell receptor beta chains below, sequenced in a study of blood T cell repertoires in COVID-19. Only in-frame clones appear in the TCRdb table, and some are missing; sequencing was by immunoSEQ multiplex PCR. This table holds about 230,000 clones, roughly 80% found once. Sequences were obtained from peripheral blood. Every receptor here comes from a woman over 75 with acute or convalescent COVID-19.

V gene TRBV7-3 combines with J gene TRBJ2-3; TRBD2 matches 9 bases. Per germline, CDR1 SGHTA and CDR2 FQGTGA. The V and J ends lost 5 bases and 1 base, in that order; junction bases with no gene match: 7. This CDR3 contains 16 residues. CDR3 in amino acids: CASSPKGGGGTDTQYF. The CDR3 DNA follows: TGTGCCAGCAGCCCAAAAGGCGGGGGGGGCACAGATACGCAGTATTTT. Using reference TRBV7-3 and TRBJ2-3 for the parts outside the CDR3, the full variable domain is GAGVSQTPSNKVTEKGKYVELRCDPISGHTALYWYRQSLGQGPEFLIYFQGTGAADDSGLPNDRFFAVRPEGSVSTLKIQRTERGDSAVYLCASSPKGGGGTDTQYFGPGTRLTVL.

The chain is built from TRBV7-2 and TRBJ2-1; 8 bases agree with TRBD2. Trimming cost V 1 base and J 4 bases; bases outside gene matches: 12. Per germline, CDR1 SGHTA and CDR2 FQGNSA. The CDR3 runs to 18 residues. DNA of the CDR3: TGTGCCAGCAGCTTAGGTGGTAGCGGGGTGGTGAGGTACAATGAGCAGTTCTTC. Translated: CASSLGGSGVVRYNEQFF.

The chain recombines TRBV15 with TRBJ2-7; TRBD1 matches at 9 bases. The CDR3 has 14 residues. Looked up from germline, CDR1 is LNHNV and CDR2 is YYDKDF (reference sequence). After removal of 4 bases from V and 2 bases from J, the junction contained 3 bases not matched to a gene. CDR3 loop: CATSKDRGPYEQYF. CDR3 sequence (DNA): TGTGCCACCAGCAAGGACAGGGGACCCTACGAGCAGTACTTC.

This clone was observed a few times. The V and J genes are TRBV6-4 and TRBJ2-3, with 7 nucleotides matching TRBD2. Per the germline V gene, CDR1 is MRHNA and CDR2 is SNTAGT. This CDR3 is built from 14 residues. The V and J ends lost 10 bases and 1 base, in that order; junction bases with no gene match: 8. The CDR3 region is CANQGLAGTDTQYF. The CDR3 DNA reads TGTGCCAACCAGGGCCTAGCGGGCACAGATACGCAGTATTTT.

This rearrangement joins TRBV5-4 to TRBJ2-3; unclear D gene. V lost 3 bases and J lost 4, with 9 bases in between. The CDR3 runs to 13 residues. Germline V lookup: CDR1 SGHNT, CDR2 YYREEE (reference sequence). CDR3 in amino acids: CASSSPTADTQYF. The CDR3, as DNA: TGTGCCAGCAGCTCTCCTACGGCAGATACGCAGTATTTT.

The gene calls are TRBV11-2 and TRBJ2-4, with 7 bases fitting TRBD1. The CDR3 is 12 residues long. Germline CDR1 is SGHAT and CDR2 is FQNNGV. V was pared by 5 bases and J by 7 bases, with 2 bases of the junction left unmatched. CDR3: CASSRQGNIQYF. The CDR3, as DNA: TGTGCCAGCAGCAGACAGGGTAACATTCAGTACTTC.

The chain combines TRBV5-1 with TRBJ2-5; TRBD1 matches 10 bases. Losses at the gene ends were 1 base for V and 4 bases for J; bases not matched to a gene: 10. This CDR3 is built from 17 residues. Germline CDR1 reads SGHRS; CDR2 reads YFSETQ. In nucleotides, the CDR3 is TGCGCCAGCAGCTTGAGGTCGGGGACAGGGGTGGGAGAGACCCAGTACTTC. It translates to CASSLRSGTGVGETQYF. Drawing the rest from reference TRBV5-1 and TRBJ2-5, the complete variable domain is KAGVTQTPRYLIKTRGQQVTLSCSPISGHRSVSWYQQTPGQGLQFLFEYFSETQRNKGNFPGRFSGRQFSNSRSEMNVSTLELGDSALYLCASSLRSGTGVGETQYFGPGTRLLVL.

The chain employs TRBV5-1 and TRBJ2-1; 7 positions match TRBD2. Unmatched junction bases numbered 4, after V lost 7 bases and J lost 9 bases. Germline V gene sequence: CDR1 SGHRS, CDR2 YFSETQ. CDR3 length: 11 residues. CDR3 coding DNA: TGCGCCAGCCGCGCGGGGGTTGAGCAGTTCTTC. Its translation: CASRAGVEQFF.

V usage is TRBV3-1 (or the pseudogene TRBV3-2) and J usage is TRBJ2-5; TRBD2 agrees at 9 bases. CDR3 length: 13 residues. Germline values: CDR1 LGHDT, CDR2 YNNKEL (reference sequence). V shed 6 bases and J 5 bases; nucleotides not matched to a gene: 4. The CDR3 nucleotides read TGTGCCAGCAGGCTTAGCGGGAGTGAGACCCAGTACTTC. Its translation is CASRLSGSETQYF.

The rearrangement joins TRBV3-1 (or the pseudogene TRBV3-2) to TRBJ1-3; the D is unclear. Trimming took 4 bases from V and 0 from J, leaving 13 bases between them. Per germline, CDR1 LGHDT and CDR2 YNNKEL (reference sequence). This CDR3 is 16 amino acids long. CDR3 amino acids: CASSPTGLASGNTIYF. For the CDR3, the DNA is TGTGCCAGCAGCCCTACCGGACTGGCCTCTGGAAACACCATATATTTT.

The chain carries TRBV10-3 and TRBJ1-5, with TRBD1 identical over 7 bases. Trimming took 3 bases from V and 6 from J; bases not matched to a gene: 11. The length of the CDR3 is 16 residues. Germline values: CDR1 ENHRY, CDR2 SYGVKD. In nucleotides, the CDR3 is TGTGCCATCAGTGACTCTCTCACAGGGGCCGGTCAGCCCCAGCATTTT. Its protein is CAISDSLTGAGQPQHF.

The count of this clone is one. The rearrangement links TRBV11-2 to TRBJ2-6; D is unresolved. The length of the CDR3 is 14 residues. The germline CDR1 and CDR2 sequences are SGHAT and FQNNGV. V lost 5 bases, J lost 4 bases, and 9 bases lay in between. CDR3: CASSRPGGANVLTF. Written as DNA, the CDR3 is TGTGCCAGCAGCCGTCCCGGGGGGGCCAACGTCCTGACTTTC. The entire variable domain, with the rest obtained from reference TRBV11-2 and TRBJ2-6, is as follows: EAGVAQSPRYKIIEKRQSVAFWCNPISGHATLYWYQQILGQGPKLLIQFQNNGVVDDSQLPKDRFSAERLKGVDSTLKIQPAKLEDSAVYLCASSRPGGANVLTFGAGSRLTVL.

The rearrangement uses TRBV21-1 and TRBJ2-1; the table's TRBD2 call for D was not verified on the DNA. TRBV21-1 is shown as a pseudogene. This CDR3 is 18 amino acids long. The DNA for the CDR3 is TGTGCCAGCAGCAGAGGACTACCAAACGGGTTCTCCTACAATGAGCAGTTCTTC. Its protein product is CASSRGLPNGFSYNEQFF.

This chain joins TRBV10-3 and TRBJ2-3, with 8 bases that match TRBD2. In germline, CDR1 is ENHRY, CDR2 SYGVKD. This CDR3 spans 14 amino acids. V was clipped by 10 bases and J by 6 bases; unmatched bases: 12. The CDR3 is CASAGTSSSDTQYF. In DNA form, the CDR3 reads TGTGCCAGTGCCGGGACTAGTTCATCCGATACGCAGTATTTT.

This clone was seen only once. This chain uses TRBV6-5 with TRBJ2-6, with D perhaps TRBD2 (6 bases). Germline assignment: CDR1 MNHEY and CDR2 SVGAGI. V lost 6 bases to trimming and J lost 0 bases, with 6 bases between them. The CDR3 consists of 14 residues. This CDR3 reads CASRGGSGANVLTF. The CDR3 DNA reads TGTGCCAGCAGGGGGGGCTCTGGGGCCAACGTCCTGACTTTC.

The gene calls are TRBV19 and TRBJ1-5; possible D gene TRBD1, 5 bases. The CDR3 contains 16 residues. In germline, CDR1 is LNHDA, CDR2 SQIVND (reference sequence). Trimming cost V 5 bases and J 2 bases, with 16 bases left between them. The CDR3: CASSPRLRGGNQPQHF. In DNA, the CDR3 is TGTGCCAGTAGTCCCAGGTTACGGGGGGGCAATCAGCCCCAGCATTTT.

The genes are TRBV5-1 and TRBJ1-2; no reliable D call. The germline V and J ends were trimmed by 0 bases and 1 base, with 16 bases remaining between them. The CDR3 covers 17 residues. Germline V gene lookup returns CDR1 SGHRS and CDR2 YFSETQ. CDR3 residues: CASSLEPNLGLNYGYTF. The CDR3 region has the DNA TGCGCCAGCAGCTTGGAACCAAACCTGGGCCTTAACTATGGCTACACCTTC.

The CDR3 here is CASSPGTVGEKLFF. The CDR3 DNA is TGTGCCAGCAGTCCGGGGACAGTAGGGGAAAAACTGTTTTTT. This chain uses TRBV6-5 with TRBJ1-4, with 7 bases aligning to TRBD1. Germline CDR1 is MNHEY and CDR2 is SVGAGI. Trimming took 5 bases from V and 8 from J; bases not matched to a gene: 8. This CDR3 contains 14 residues.

The chain has TRBV2 and TRBJ1-4, with 9 bases that match TRBD1. This CDR3 region has 13 residues. Trimming at V came to 8 bases and at J to 6 bases, leaving 4 bases not matched to a gene. Per the germline V gene, CDR1 is SNHLY and CDR2 is FYNNEI. The CDR3 DNA sequence: TGTGCCAGCGGGACAGGGATTGATGAAAAACTGTTTTTT. Translation gives CASGTGIDEKLFF.

The rearrangement links TRBV14 to TRBJ1-4; D ambiguous. Germline loops: CDR1 SGHDN, CDR2 FVKESK. V lost 3 bases and J 14 bases, leaving 16 bases between the germline ends. The CDR3 spans 13 residues. CDR3 region: CASSQGYRERLFF. CDR3 nucleotides: TGTGCCAGCAGCCAGGGATACCGGGAAAGGCTGTTTTTT.

The V call is TRBV9, the J call TRBJ2-1, with D perhaps matching TRBD2 (5 bases). The germline V gene has CDR1 SGDLS and CDR2 YYNGEE. V was trimmed by 4 bases and J by 0 bases, leaving 14 bases between them. This CDR3 region has 16 residues. The CDR3 DNA reads TGTGCCAGCAGCCGAGCTAGCCCGAGCTCCTACAATGAGCAGTTCTTC. Its protein is CASSRASPSSYNEQFF.